These 32 T cell receptor beta chains were all obtained from the same sample, sequenced in a study. MiXCR, applied by TCRdb to the 5' RACE reads, yields one record per CDR3 protein. Of some 60,000 distinct CDR3 sequences listed, roughly 30% are singletons. Sequenced input: tumor-infiltrating naive CD4+ T cells sorted from the breast tumor. Subset here: naive CD4+ T cells, CD4+CD45RA+CD25-. These receptors were taken from a female donor with breast cancer.

This clonotype was observed a handful of times. The rearrangement joins TRBV20-1 to TRBJ2-3, with D perhaps being TRBD1 or TRBD2 (5 bases each). Trimming pared 2 bases from V and 1 base from J, leaving 16 bases between. CDR3 size: 16 residues. Germline V gene lookup returns CDR1 DFQATT and CDR2 SNEGSKA (reference sequence). Written as DNA, the CDR3 is TGCAGTGCTAGACCCCGGGACCTCTCCCGCACAGATACGCAGTATTTT. As protein: CSARPRDLSRTDTQYF.

This clonotype was observed a handful of times. V is TRBV7-9 and J is TRBJ2-1; D may match TRBD1 or TRBD2 (5 bases each). CDR1 is SEHNR and CDR2 is FQNEAQ in the germline V gene (reference sequence). V lost 1 base, J lost 8 bases, and 12 bases lay in between. This CDR3 contains 14 residues. The CDR3 sequence is CASSLVFRGDEQFF. For the CDR3, the DNA is TGTGCCAGCAGCTTAGTTTTCAGAGGGGATGAGCAGTTCTTC.

This clonotype came up a few times. This chain connects TRBV7-3 to TRBJ2-6; 7 bases map to TRBD1. J lost 0 bases, V lost 5 bases, and 10 bases had no gene match. The CDR3 runs to 18 residues. Germline CDR1 is SGHTA and CDR2 is FQGTGA. This CDR3 is CASSPVGTANSGANVLTF. CDR3 bases: TGTGCCAGCAGCCCCGTCGGGACAGCGAACTCTGGGGCCAACGTCCTGACTTTC.

As concerns this clonotype: A much larger clone sits a single nucleotide away, making a read error possible. This chain joins TRBV6-5 and TRBJ2-2; no reliable D call. This CDR3 is built from 14 residues. Looked up from germline, CDR1 is MNHEY and CDR2 is SVGAGI. Here the CDR3 DNA reads TGTACCAGCAGTTTCGACTGGAACACCGGGGAGCTGTTTTTT. Translating gives CTSSFDWNTGELFF.

This clonotype was counted between two and nine times. This sequence joins TRBV9 and TRBJ2-5; TRBD2 matches at 7 bases. CDR1 SGDLS and CDR2 YYNGEE come from the germline V gene. Unmatched junction bases numbered 11, after V lost 4 bases and J lost 5 bases. This CDR3 is 15 amino acids long. The CDR3 loop is CASSPSAGAVETQYF. The DNA for the CDR3 is TGTGCCAGCAGCCCCTCGGCGGGAGCTGTGGAGACCCAGTACTTC. Full variable domain (missing parts from reference TRBV9 and TRBJ2-5): DSGVTQTPKHLITATGQRVTLRCSPRSGDLSVYWYQQSLDQGLQFLIQYYNGEERAKGNILERFSAQQFPDLHSELNLSSLELGDSALYFCASSPSAGAVETQYFGPGTRLLVL.

Worth noting for this clonotype: It is likely a read error, because the conserved phenylalanine at the end of the CDR3 is missing. The chain employs TRBV5-1 and TRBJ1-2; D is unresolved. Per the germline V gene, CDR1 is SGHRS and CDR2 is YFSETQ. The CDR3 runs to 13 residues. The V and J ends lost 1 base and 6 bases respectively, with 10 bases between them. DNA of the CDR3: TGCGCCAGCAGCTTGACAGACCTGCATGGCTACACCTCC. Translated: CASSLTDLHGYTS.

This clonotype has more than one count but fewer than ten. V is TRBV5-1 and J is TRBJ1-4; 7 positions match TRBD1. Trimming took 0 bases from V and 6 from J; bases not matched to a gene: 2. Germline CDR1 and CDR2: SGHRS and YFSETQ. The CDR3 spans 14 residues. CDR3 protein: CASSLGQGDEKLFF. Written as DNA, the CDR3 is TGCGCCAGCAGCTTGGGGCAGGGGGATGAAAAACTGTTTTTT.

This clonotype has just a few counts. The J gene is TRBJ2-7, the V gene TRBV12-3 or TRBV12-4; no definite D call. Trimming took off 6 bases at V and 3 bases at J, with 6 bases between the two ends. CDR3 length: 11 residues. This CDR3 reads CASRYYYEQYF. CDR3 DNA sequence: TGTGCCAGCAGGTACTACTACGAGCAGTACTTC.

This clonotype was found many times. The genes are TRBV3-1 and TRBJ2-7; D remains unclear. The CDR3 spans 12 residues. The V gene lost 4 bases and the J gene lost 6 bases, with 10 bases spanning the gap. Germline V gene data show CDR1 as LGHDT and CDR2 as YNNKEL (reference sequence). In DNA form, the CDR3 reads TGTGCCAGCAGCCCACACCCGGCCGAGCAGTACTTC. Its protein product is CASSPHPAEQYF.

The chain is built from TRBV5-1 and TRBJ1-1, with D hard to call. The ends were cut back, 5 bases at V and 1 base at J, with 9 bases in the middle. Germline lookup yields CDR1 SGHRS and CDR2 YFSETQ. CDR3 size: 13 residues. CDR3 in amino acids: CASSQTTNTEAFF. The DNA of the CDR3 is TGCGCCAGCAGTCAGACAACGAACACTGAAGCTTTCTTT.

The DNA for the CDR3 is TGTGCCAGCAGCGCGTACAGGGGCGGCTACACCTTC. Translating it yields CASSAYRGGYTF. This chain links TRBV7-2 with TRBJ1-2; TRBD1 agrees at 7 bases. Germline V gene sequence: CDR1 SGHTA, CDR2 FQGNSA. The CDR3 is 12 amino acids. V shed 5 bases and J 8 bases; nucleotides not matched to a gene: 5.

This clonotype showed up just a few times. Written as DNA, the CDR3 is TGTGCCAGCGGGACAGCCACTTCAGATACGCAGTATTTT. This gives the protein CASGTATSDTQYF. The gene calls are TRBV2 and TRBJ2-3, with 7 bases aligning to TRBD1. V lost 8 bases to trimming and J lost 4 bases; unmatched junction nucleotides: 6. Per germline, CDR1 SNHLY and CDR2 FYNNEI. The CDR3 has 13 residues.

This chain links TRBV3-1 with TRBJ2-3, with D hard to call. The germline gives CDR1 LGHDT, CDR2 YNNKEL (reference sequence). With 4 bases removed from V and 2 bases from J, the gap between germline ends came to 13 bases. CDR3 length equals 15 residues. Here the CDR3 DNA reads TGTGCCAGCAGCCCCTCACCGGAGAACACAGATACGCAGTATTTT. Translating it yields CASSPSPENTDTQYF.

The V call is TRBV5-1, the J call TRBJ2-3; D is ambiguous. Trimming took off 5 bases at V and 0 bases at J, with 10 bases between the two ends. This CDR3 contains 14 residues. The germline gives CDR1 SGHRS, CDR2 YFSETQ. The CDR3 spells CASRNRPSTDTQYF. The DNA of the CDR3 is TGCGCCAGCAGGAACCGGCCTAGCACAGATACGCAGTATTTT.

This chain links TRBV5-1 with TRBJ1-2, with TRBD1 matching over 9 bases. Looked up from germline, CDR1 is SGHRS and CDR2 is YFSETQ. V trimming: 0 bases; J trimming: 5 bases; junction bases outside the gene matches: 8. The CDR3 is made up of 16 amino acids. CDR3 residues: CASSLDGTGNEYGYTF. The CDR3 DNA reads TGCGCCAGCAGCTTGGACGGGACAGGGAATGAATATGGCTACACCTTC. The entire variable domain, with the rest obtained from reference TRBV5-1 and TRBJ1-2, is as follows: KAGVTQTPRYLIKTRGQQVTLSCSPISGHRSVSWYQQTPGQGLQFLFEYFSETQRNKGNFPGRFSGRQFSNSRSEMNVSTLELGDSALYLCASSLDGTGNEYGYTFGSGTRLTVV.

In its sample, this clonotype was seen a few times. The chain employs TRBV5-6 and TRBJ2-1, with D perhaps matching TRBD1 (6 bases). Looked up from germline, CDR1 is SGHDT and CDR2 is YYEEEE. Trimming removed 4 bases from V and 10 bases from J, with 9 bases in between. The CDR3 has 11 amino acids. The CDR3 loop reads CASSVDREQFF. In nucleotides, the CDR3 is TGTGCCAGCAGCGTAGACAGGGAGCAGTTCTTC.

This clonotype appeared a few times. The rearrangement uses TRBV12-3 or TRBV12-4 and TRBJ2-7; unclear D gene. V gave up 1 base and J gave up 7 bases, with 11 bases separating them. CDR3 length equals 13 residues. The CDR3 region has the DNA TGTGCCAGCAGTTTAGATACCCTTGGGGAGCAGTACTTC. It specifies CASSLDTLGEQYF.

The rearrangement uses TRBV7-2 and TRBJ1-5; D remains unclear. V lost 3 bases to trimming and J lost 3 bases, with 3 bases between them. The CDR3 spans 12 residues. The V gene's germline CDR1 is SGHTA and CDR2 FQGNSA. CDR3 nucleotides: TGTGCCAGCAGCTTCGACAATCAGCCCCAGCATTTT. Residues: CASSFDNQPQHF.

This chain links TRBV20-1 with TRBJ1-1; D remains unclear. Trimming removed 4 bases at V and 1 base at J, with 7 bases between. Germline lookup yields CDR1 DFQATT and CDR2 SNEGSKA (reference sequence). This CDR3 comprises 12 residues. Here the CDR3 reads CSATDGNTEAFF. Here the CDR3 DNA reads TGCAGTGCTACGGACGGGAACACTGAAGCTTTCTTT.

This clonotype was detected only once. The chain uses TRBV19 and TRBJ2-1; either TRBD1 or TRBD2 may fit D (5 bases each). Germline V CDR1 and CDR2: LNHDA, SQIVND (reference sequence). The CDR3 runs 12 residues. V dropped 9 bases and J dropped 8 bases, with 14 bases sitting between them. The CDR3, as DNA: TGTGCCAGCGGAGTAGGGGACCATGAGCAGTTCTTC. Translating gives CASGVGDHEQFF.

The CDR3 DNA reads TGCAGTGCTGCAATACCGGGGAGAGATGAGCAGTTCTTC. As protein: CSAAIPGRDEQFF. The chain carries TRBV20-1 and TRBJ2-1; D may be TRBD2 (5 bases). Germline assignment: CDR1 DFQATT and CDR2 SNEGSKA (reference sequence). The CDR3 loop spans 13 amino acids. V shed 5 bases and J shed 8 bases, with 16 bases lying between them.

The chain recombines TRBV7-9 with TRBJ2-3; D perhaps matches TRBD1 (7 bases). Between the trimmed V and J ends, which lost 4 bases and 0 bases, there was a span of 11 bases. Looked up from germline, CDR1 is SEHNR and CDR2 is FQNEAQ (reference sequence). The CDR3 runs 15 residues. CDR3 region: CASSSQGGSTDTQYF. The CDR3 nucleotides read TGTGCCAGCAGCTCCCAGGGGGGAAGCACAGATACGCAGTATTTT.

The gene calls are TRBV3-1 and TRBJ1-6; D gene unclear. V was clipped by 11 bases and J by 10 bases, with 15 bases between them. Germline lookup yields CDR1 LGHDT and CDR2 YNNKEL (reference sequence). The CDR3 is made up of 12 amino acids. The CDR3 DNA reads as TGTGCCGGCCAGGCGGTTGGATCACCCCTCCACTTT. It is translated as CAGQAVGSPLHF.

This clonotype has ten or more counts. The chain employs TRBV29-1 and TRBJ2-1; 10 bases agree with TRBD2. Trimming removed 4 bases from V and 7 bases from J; junction bases left unmatched: 13. The CDR3 has 16 residues. Germline V gives CDR1 SQVTM, CDR2 ANQGSEA. CDR3 DNA sequence: TGCAGCGTTGCTACTTCAGGACTAGCGGAGGGGAATGAGCAGTTCTTC. It codes for CSVATSGLAEGNEQFF.

This chain links TRBV6-2 or TRBV6-3 with TRBJ2-6, with D possibly being TRBD1 (5 bases). The CDR3 is 17 amino acids. Germline V gene data show CDR1 as MNHEY and CDR2 as SVGEGT. The V end was cut by 2 bases, the J end by 2 bases, with 13 bases between. The CDR3 reads CASSYLIPRAGANVLTF. The CDR3 DNA sequence: TGTGCCAGCAGTTACCTCATACCCAGGGCTGGGGCCAACGTCCTGACTTTC.

Notes on this clonotype: Possible read error: a much larger clone is one base away. The conserved phenylalanine or tryptophan normally closing the CDR3 is absent here, so this likely arose from a read error. J is TRBJ1-6 and V is TRBV12-3 or TRBV12-4; D may be TRBD1 (5 bases). Trimming stripped 6 bases from V and 12 bases from J, with 12 bases between. The CDR3 runs 12 residues. CDR3 residues: CASSEAGLPLHS. Written as DNA, the CDR3 is TGTGCCAGCAGCGAAGCAGGGCTACCCCTCCACTCT.

A few counts support this clonotype. The CDR3 DNA reads as TGTGCCAGTAGTCGGGACAGGGAAAGCGCTGAAGCTTTCTTT. As protein: CASSRDRESAEAFF. This chain connects TRBV19 to TRBJ1-1; 9 bases line up with TRBD1. Per the germline V gene, CDR1 is LNHDA and CDR2 is SQIVND (reference sequence). The CDR3 sequence is 14 residues long. The junction had 7 bases not matched to a gene; V was cut back by 5 bases and J by 6 bases. Filled out from reference TRBV19 and TRBJ1-1, the complete variable domain reads DGGITQSPKYLFRKEGQNVTLSCEQNLNHDAMYWYRQDPGQGLRLIYYSQIVNDFQKGDIAEGYSVSREKKESFPLTVTSAQKNPTAFYLCASSRDRESAEAFFGQGTRLTVV.

The rearrangement links TRBV4-1 to TRBJ2-3; the match to TRBD2 covers 10 bases. This CDR3 comprises 16 residues. CDR1 is MGHRA, CDR2 YSYEKL, per germline. V shed 0 bases, J shed 5 bases, and the junction held 5 bases outside the gene matches. The CDR3 sequence: CASSQDLAGVRDTQYF. The CDR3 DNA reads TGCGCCAGCAGCCAAGATCTAGCGGGAGTACGAGATACGCAGTATTTT.

V gene TRBV11-3 combines with J gene TRBJ1-1; possible D gene TRBD1, 6 bases. The V end lost 5 bases, the J end lost 0 bases, and 7 bases lay between the germline ends. The germline gives CDR1 SGHNT, CDR2 YENEEA. The CDR3 contains 13 residues. The CDR3 DNA reads as TGTGCCAGCAGCGGACAGATGAACACTGAAGCTTTCTTT. This sequence encodes CASSGQMNTEAFF.

This clonotype was observed many times. The chain combines TRBV24-1 with TRBJ2-1, with D possibly called TRBD1 or TRBD2 (6 bases each). This CDR3 has 16 amino acids. Trimming stripped 1 base from V and 11 bases from J, with 20 bases between. Per the germline V gene, CDR1 is KGHDR and CDR2 is SFDVKD. The CDR3 sequence is CATSDFRRDTAMKQFF. The CDR3 DNA reads TGTGCCACCAGTGATTTTAGGCGGGACACTGCAATGAAGCAGTTCTTC.

This rearrangement joins TRBV5-5 to TRBJ2-1, with a tentative D call TRBD2 (6 bases). The ends were cut back, 4 bases at V and 0 bases at J, with 17 bases in the middle. The CDR3 loop spans 17 amino acids. Germline CDR1 is SGHKS and CDR2 is YYEKEE (reference sequence). CDR3 in amino acids: CASSRQPSGRSYNEQFF. In nucleotides, the CDR3 is TGTGCCAGCAGCCGCCAACCGAGCGGGCGCTCCTACAATGAGCAGTTCTTC.

The V gene is TRBV7-6, the J gene TRBJ1-2, with D uncertain. CDR1 SGHVS and CDR2 FNYEAQ come from the germline V gene. The CDR3 length is 14 residues. Trimming left V 1 base short and J 3 bases short, with 9 bases between. The chain's CDR3 is CASSLVAGDYGYTF. The CDR3 DNA reads TGTGCCAGCAGCTTAGTCGCGGGTGACTATGGCTACACCTTC.